Following are 14 T cell receptor beta chains from one sample sequenced in a study of breast tumors, draining lymph nodes, adjacent tissues (dated by TCRdb to between 2015 and 2016). Libraries were constructed by multiplex PCR. The instrument given in TCRdb is Illumina HiSeq 2000. The public reads were quality trimmed at Q25 with fastp and then assembled into clones with MiXCR by TCRdb, keeping productive beta chains. Each record represents a unique CDR3 protein, reported with the most common genes and DNA among its rows. The sample table records 75,000 to 100,000 distinct CDR3 sequences; around 20% of these occur just once. The leading ten clones occupy around 2.5% of the sample. The lymph node samples were taken from the axillary draining lymph nodes of breast cancer patients. Sequencing input: axillary lymph node tissue. The receptors were gathered from a female donor with breast cancer. Some clones in this sample may be carry-over from other donors' samples.

This clonotype was picked up a small number of times. The chain uses TRBV10-3 and TRBJ1-5; D unclear. CDR3 length: 14 residues. Trimming cost V 4 bases and J 1 base, with 8 bases left between them. Per germline, CDR1 ENHRY and CDR2 SYGVKD. The CDR3, as DNA: TGTGCCATCAGTGCACAGAGGAGCAATCAGCCCCAGCATTTT. Its protein product is CAISAQRSNQPQHF.

In its sample, this clonotype was seen many times. The rearrangement joins TRBV30 to TRBJ2-5; 10 positions agree with TRBD2. The CDR3 is made up of 14 amino acids. CDR1 is GTSNPN, CDR2 SVGIG, per germline (reference sequence). V was pared by 2 bases and J by 5 bases, with 5 bases of the junction left unmatched. The CDR3 sequence is CAWSLAGVGETQYF. DNA of the CDR3: TGTGCCTGGAGTCTAGCGGGAGTCGGGGAGACCCAGTACTTC.

This clonotype was observed at least ten times. The gene calls are TRBV11-2 and TRBJ2-1; the match to TRBD2 covers 11 bases. This CDR3 spans 15 amino acids. Trimming took 3 bases from V and 7 from J; bases not matched to a gene: 5. Germline V gene lookup returns CDR1 SGHAT and CDR2 FQNNGV. CDR3 protein: CASSFQTSGTNEQFF. DNA for the CDR3: TGTGCCAGCAGCTTCCAGACTAGCGGGACGAATGAGCAGTTCTTC.

With regard to this clonotype: Its ends do not fully match the called genes, so a read error is possible. J is TRBJ2-6 and V is TRBV6-2 or TRBV6-3; 7 bases fit TRBD1. Germline-derived CDR1 and CDR2 are MNHEY and SVGEGT. The CDR3 is 17 residues long. This CDR3 reads CASEAGRGFSGANVLIF. In nucleotides, the CDR3 is TGTGCCAGCGAAGCAGGCAGGGGGTTCTCTGGGGCCAACGTCCTGATTTTC.

This clonotype was seen repeatedly, ten times or more. The V call is TRBV7-6, the J call TRBJ1-6; D may be TRBD1 (5 bases). The CDR3 sequence is 14 residues long. Germline loops: CDR1 SGHVS, CDR2 FNYEAQ. Trimming cost V 3 bases and J 7 bases, with 10 bases left between them. As DNA, the CDR3 is TGTGCCAGCAGCTTTAAAGGGGCCAATTCACCCCTCCACTTT. This encodes CASSFKGANSPLHF.

The sample holds a few counts of this clonotype. The genes are TRBV5-1 and TRBJ2-2, with D perhaps TRBD1 or TRBD2 (6 bases each). CDR1 SGHRS and CDR2 YFSETQ come from the germline V gene. The ends were cut back, 7 bases at V and 1 base at J, with 14 bases in the middle. This CDR3 is 15 amino acids long. Here the CDR3 reads CASGQQGGNTGELFF. DNA for the CDR3: TGCGCCAGCGGCCAACAGGGAGGGAACACCGGGGAGCTGTTTTTT.

About this clonotype itself: A single base separates this from a much larger clone, so it may be a read error. The genes are TRBV2 and TRBJ2-5; no reliable D call. The CDR3 loop spans 14 amino acids. V dropped 4 bases and J dropped 3 bases, with 12 bases sitting between them. CDR1 and CDR2 (germline): SNHLY, FYNNEI. This CDR3 reads CASSGGTCEETQYF. CDR3 DNA: TGTGCCAGCAGTGGAGGCACATGTGAAGAGACCCAGTACTTC. The full variable domain, in which reference TRBV2 and TRBJ2-5 provide the parts outside the CDR3, is EPEVTQTPSHQVTQMGQEVILRCVPISNHLYFYWYRQILGQKVEFLVSFYNNEISEKSEIFDDQFSVERPDGSNFTLKIRSTKLEDSAMYFCASSGGTCEETQYFGPGTRLLVL.

This clonotype turned up a few times. A much larger clone lies one base from this, so it may be a read error. The chain combines TRBV6-2 or TRBV6-3 with TRBJ2-7; 13 bases agree with TRBD2. After removal of 2 bases from V and 5 bases from J, the junction contained 9 bases not matched to a gene. The CDR3 runs to 17 residues. Germline-derived CDR1 and CDR2 are MNHEY and SVGEGT. The chain's CDR3 is CASSYLGLAGEENEQYF. The CDR3 DNA sequence: TGTGCCAGCAGTTACCTCGGACTAGCGGGAGAGGAGAACGAGCAGTACTTC.

In nucleotides, the CDR3 is TGCAGTGCTACCCTAGCGGGAGGGGGAAGAACAGATACGCAGTATTTT. Its translation is CSATLAGGGRTDTQYF. The chain recombines TRBV20-1 with TRBJ2-3, with 12 bases fitting TRBD2. Germline V gene data show CDR1 as DFQATT and CDR2 as SNEGSKA (reference sequence). The CDR3 consists of 16 residues. Trimming at V came to 4 bases and at J to 3 bases, leaving 8 bases not matched to a gene.

Many counts were recorded for this clonotype. The chain recombines TRBV10-3 with TRBJ2-1; D ambiguous. Germline CDR1 ENHRY, CDR2 SYGVKD. V lost 3 bases and J 3 bases, leaving 9 bases between the germline ends. The CDR3 totals 14 residues. The CDR3 DNA is TGTGCCATCAGTGACACACGTCTCTACAATGAGCAGTTCTTC. It translates to CAISDTRLYNEQFF.

This clonotype was seen ten or more times. The V call is TRBV7-2, the J call TRBJ1-2; a weak D match, TRBD1 (5 bases). The CDR3 is 14 residues long. V dropped 1 base and J dropped 4 bases, with 10 bases sitting between them. Germline V gene sequence: CDR1 SGHTA, CDR2 FQGNSA. The CDR3 nucleotides are TGTGCCAGCAGCTTAGACAGGAGCGGCTATGGCTACACCTTC. Its translation is CASSLDRSGYGYTF.

Of note for this clonotype: Possible read error: a much larger clone is one base away. This chain connects TRBV6-2 or TRBV6-3 to TRBJ1-6; a weak D match, TRBD1 (5 bases). The CDR3 consists of 14 residues. The germline V gene has CDR1 MNHEY and CDR2 SVGEGT. V gave up 6 bases and J gave up 7 bases, with 13 bases separating them. As DNA, the CDR3 is TGTGCCAGCAGCAGCCAGGGTAGGAATTCACCCCTCCACTTT. Encoded protein: CASSSQGRNSPLHF.

This chain connects TRBV6-2 or TRBV6-3 to TRBJ1-5; D call uncertain. CDR3 size: 15 residues. CDR1 is MNHEY and CDR2 is SVGEGT in the germline V gene. The germline V and J ends were trimmed by 2 bases and 2 bases, with 10 bases remaining between them. The CDR3 here is CASSYVGLGNQPQHF. The CDR3 DNA follows: TGTGCCAGCAGTTACGTGGGGTTGGGCAATCAGCCCCAGCATTTT.

This clonotype was recorded many times. The V call is TRBV9, the J call TRBJ2-2; TRBD2 agrees at 13 bases. Germline lookup yields CDR1 SGDLS and CDR2 YYNGEE. The trim removed 4 bases at V and 4 bases at J, leaving 7 bases unmatched. The length of the CDR3 is 17 residues. The CDR3 is CASSPQGLAGRTGELFF. The CDR3 DNA reads as TGTGCCAGCAGCCCCCAGGGACTAGCGGGGCGCACCGGGGAGCTGTTTTTT.